This TCR beta chain was sequenced for a study of CD8 T cells in ankylosing spondylitis. About this clonotype: This may arise from a read error, as a much more abundant clone is one base away.

From the 5' RACE reads, TCRdb called clonotypes with MiXCR, one entry per CDR3 protein. The sample includes under 300,000 distinct CDR3 sequences, roughly a tenth of them seen just once. V lost 10 bases and J lost 2; bases outside the gene matches: 8. The V gene's germline CDR1 is KGHSH and CDR2 LQKENI. The length of the CDR3 is 14 residues. The sample consisted of blood, either unsorted or a sorted T cell fraction (not recorded which). This receptor was obtained from a male donor with ankylosing spondylitis or in good health (not recorded which). The chain combines TRBV18 with TRBJ2-1; 7 bases are shared with TRBD1. The DNA of the CDR3 is TGTGCCAACTCGGGCAGGGGGACCTACAATGAGCAGTTCTTC. Protein: CANSGRGTYNEQFF.